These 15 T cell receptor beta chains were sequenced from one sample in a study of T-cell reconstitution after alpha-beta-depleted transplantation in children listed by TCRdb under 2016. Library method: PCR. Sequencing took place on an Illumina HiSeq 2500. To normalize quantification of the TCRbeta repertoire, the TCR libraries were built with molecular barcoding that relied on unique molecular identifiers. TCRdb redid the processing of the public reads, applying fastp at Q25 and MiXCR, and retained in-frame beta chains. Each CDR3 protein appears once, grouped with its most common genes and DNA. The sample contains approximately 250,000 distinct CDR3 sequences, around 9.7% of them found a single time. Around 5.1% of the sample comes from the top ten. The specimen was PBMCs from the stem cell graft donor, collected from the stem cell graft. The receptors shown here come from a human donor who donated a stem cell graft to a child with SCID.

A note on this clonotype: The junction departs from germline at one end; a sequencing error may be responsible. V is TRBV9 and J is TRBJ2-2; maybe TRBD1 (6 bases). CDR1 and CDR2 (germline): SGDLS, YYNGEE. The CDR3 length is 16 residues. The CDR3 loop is CASSPPDRRNTEELFF. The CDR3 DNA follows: TGTGCCAGCAGCCCACCAGACAGGAGGAACACCGAGGAGCTCTTTTTT.

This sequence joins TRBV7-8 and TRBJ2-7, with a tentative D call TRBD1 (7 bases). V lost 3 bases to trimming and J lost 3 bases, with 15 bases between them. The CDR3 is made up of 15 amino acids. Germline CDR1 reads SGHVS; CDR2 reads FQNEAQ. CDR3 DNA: TGTGCCAGCAGCTTGGAGGGACAGATGAACTACGAGCAGTACTTC. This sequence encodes CASSLEGQMNYEQYF. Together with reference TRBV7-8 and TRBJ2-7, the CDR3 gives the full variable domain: GAGVSQSPRYKVAKRGQDVALRCDPISGHVSLFWYQQALGQGPEFLTYFQNEAQLDKSGLPSDRFFAERPEGSVSTLKIQRTQQEDSAVYLCASSLEGQMNYEQYFGPGTRLTVT.

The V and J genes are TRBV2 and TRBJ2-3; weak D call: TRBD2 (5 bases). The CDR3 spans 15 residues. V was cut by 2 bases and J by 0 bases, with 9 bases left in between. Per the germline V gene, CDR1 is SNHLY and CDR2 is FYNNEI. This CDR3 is CASSENPGSTDTQYF. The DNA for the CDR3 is TGTGCCAGCAGTGAAAACCCGGGGAGCACAGATACGCAGTATTTT.

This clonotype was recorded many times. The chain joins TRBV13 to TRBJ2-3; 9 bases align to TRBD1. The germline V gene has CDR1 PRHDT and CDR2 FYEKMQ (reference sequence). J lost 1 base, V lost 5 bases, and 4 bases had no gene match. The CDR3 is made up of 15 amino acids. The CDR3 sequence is CASSPWTGGTDTQYF. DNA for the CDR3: TGTGCCAGCAGCCCATGGACAGGGGGCACAGATACGCAGTATTTT.

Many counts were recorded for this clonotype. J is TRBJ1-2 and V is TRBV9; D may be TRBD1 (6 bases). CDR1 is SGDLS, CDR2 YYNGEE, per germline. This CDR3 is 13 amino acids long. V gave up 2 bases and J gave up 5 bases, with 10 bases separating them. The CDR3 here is CASSVKGGYGYTF. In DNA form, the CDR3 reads TGTGCCAGCAGCGTCAAGGGGGGATATGGCTACACCTTC.

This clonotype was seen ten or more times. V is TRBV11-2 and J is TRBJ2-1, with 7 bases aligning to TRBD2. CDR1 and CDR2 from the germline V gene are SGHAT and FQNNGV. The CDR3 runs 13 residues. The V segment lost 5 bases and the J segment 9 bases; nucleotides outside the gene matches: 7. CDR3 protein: CASSMQPGGEQFF. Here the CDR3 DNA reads TGTGCCAGCAGCATGCAACCGGGGGGTGAGCAGTTCTTC.

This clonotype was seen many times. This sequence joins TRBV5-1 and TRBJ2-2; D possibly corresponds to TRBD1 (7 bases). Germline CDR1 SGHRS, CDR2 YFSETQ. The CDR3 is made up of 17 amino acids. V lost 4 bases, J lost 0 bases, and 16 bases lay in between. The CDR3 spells CASSLRQGLSNTGELFF. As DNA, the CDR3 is TGCGCCAGCAGCCTCCGACAGGGACTTTCGAACACCGGGGAGCTGTTTTTT.

The CDR3 loop reads CSATGGLARNTGELFF. CDR3 coding DNA: TGCAGTGCCACGGGGGGTCTAGCGCGGAACACCGGGGAGCTGTTTTTT. V and J are TRBV20-1 and TRBJ2-2; 7 positions agree with TRBD2. The V segment lost 6 bases and the J segment 1 base; nucleotides outside the gene matches: 11. Germline CDR1 is DFQATT and CDR2 is SNEGSKA (reference sequence). CDR3 length: 16 residues.

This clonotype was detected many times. The CDR3 DNA reads as TGTGCCAGCAGCTTATTGCCAGGGGGCCTTATGGATGAGCAGTTCTTC. Amino acids: CASSLLPGGLMDEQFF. The chain combines TRBV7-3 with TRBJ2-1; TRBD1 matches at 8 bases. The CDR3 is made up of 16 amino acids. V shed 2 bases and J 8 bases; nucleotides not matched to a gene: 11. Germline lookup yields CDR1 SGHTA and CDR2 FQGTGA. Full variable domain (outside the CDR3, taken from reference TRBV7-3 and TRBJ2-1): GAGVSQTPSNKVTEKGKYVELRCDPISGHTALYWYRQSLGQGPEFLIYFQGTGAADDSGLPNDRFFAVRPEGSVSTLKIQRTERGDSAVYLCASSLLPGGLMDEQFFGPGTRLTVL.

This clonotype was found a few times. The DNA of the CDR3 is TGTGCCTGGAGTGTTACAGGGGATCAGCCCCAGCATTTT. This codes for CAWSVTGDQPQHF. V gene TRBV30 combines with J gene TRBJ1-5; 7 bases are a match to TRBD1. Germline CDR1 and CDR2: GTSNPN and SVGIG (reference sequence). The CDR3 spans 13 residues. Trimming took 0 bases from V and 5 from J; bases not matched to a gene: 1.

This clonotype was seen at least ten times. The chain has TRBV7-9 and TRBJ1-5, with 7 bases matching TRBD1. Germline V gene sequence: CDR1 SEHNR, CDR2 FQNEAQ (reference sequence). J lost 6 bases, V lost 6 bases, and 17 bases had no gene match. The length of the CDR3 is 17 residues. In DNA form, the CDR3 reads TGTGCCAGCAGTCTCTACCTAGGGGGCGTTAATTTTCAGCCCCAGCATTTT. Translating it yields CASSLYLGGVNFQPQHF.

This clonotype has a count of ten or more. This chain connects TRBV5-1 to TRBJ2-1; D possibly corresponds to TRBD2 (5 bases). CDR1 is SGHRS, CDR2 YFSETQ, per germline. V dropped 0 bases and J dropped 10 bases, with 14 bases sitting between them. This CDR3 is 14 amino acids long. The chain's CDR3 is CASSLDSARVEQFF. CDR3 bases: TGCGCCAGCAGCTTGGACTCGGCGAGGGTCGAGCAGTTCTTC.

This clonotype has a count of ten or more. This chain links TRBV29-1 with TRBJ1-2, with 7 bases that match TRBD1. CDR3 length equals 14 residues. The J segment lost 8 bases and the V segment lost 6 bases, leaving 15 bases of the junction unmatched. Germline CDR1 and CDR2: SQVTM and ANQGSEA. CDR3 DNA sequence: TGCAGCGTCGGAAGGGACAGCGCCTCCCTGGGCTACACCTTC. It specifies CSVGRDSASLGYTF.

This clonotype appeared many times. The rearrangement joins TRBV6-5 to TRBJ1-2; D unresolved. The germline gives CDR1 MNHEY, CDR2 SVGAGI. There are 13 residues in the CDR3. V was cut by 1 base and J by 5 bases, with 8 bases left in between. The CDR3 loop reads CASSYYPEYGYTF. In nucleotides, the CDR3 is TGTGCCAGCAGTTACTATCCGGAGTATGGCTACACCTTC.

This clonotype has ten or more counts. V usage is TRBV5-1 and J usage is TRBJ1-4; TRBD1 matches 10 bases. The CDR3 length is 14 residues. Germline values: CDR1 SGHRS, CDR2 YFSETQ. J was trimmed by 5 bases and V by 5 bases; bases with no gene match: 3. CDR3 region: CASSPGQGNEKLFF. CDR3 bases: TGCGCCAGCAGTCCGGGACAGGGGAATGAAAAACTGTTTTTT.